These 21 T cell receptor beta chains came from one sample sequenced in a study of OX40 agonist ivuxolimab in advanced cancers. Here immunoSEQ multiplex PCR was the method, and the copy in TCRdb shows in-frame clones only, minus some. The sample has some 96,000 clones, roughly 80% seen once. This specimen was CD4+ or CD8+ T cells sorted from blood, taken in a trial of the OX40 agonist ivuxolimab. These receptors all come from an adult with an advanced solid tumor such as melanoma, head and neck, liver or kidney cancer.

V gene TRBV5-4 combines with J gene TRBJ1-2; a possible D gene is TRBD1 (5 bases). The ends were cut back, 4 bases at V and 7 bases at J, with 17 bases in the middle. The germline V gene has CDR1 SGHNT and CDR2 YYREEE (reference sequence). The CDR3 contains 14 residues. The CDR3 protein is CASSQEGRVSGYTF. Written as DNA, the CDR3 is TGTGCCAGCAGCCAAGAAGGCAGGGTCAGTGGCTACACCTTC.

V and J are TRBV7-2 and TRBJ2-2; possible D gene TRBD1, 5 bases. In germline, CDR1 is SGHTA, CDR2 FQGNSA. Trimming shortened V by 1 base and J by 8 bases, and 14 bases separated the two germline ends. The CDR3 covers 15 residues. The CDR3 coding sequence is TGTGCCAGCAGCTTAGTACGGACAACGAGAGGGGAGCTGTTTTTT. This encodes CASSLVRTTRGELFF.

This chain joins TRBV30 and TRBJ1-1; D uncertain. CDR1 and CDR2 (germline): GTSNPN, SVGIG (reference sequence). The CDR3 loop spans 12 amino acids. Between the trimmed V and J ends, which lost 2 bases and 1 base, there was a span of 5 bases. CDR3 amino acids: CAWSRENTEAFF. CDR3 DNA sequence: TGTGCCTGGAGTCGGGAGAACACTGAAGCTTTCTTT.

In DNA, the CDR3 is TGTGCCAGCAGTGACGGGGTCTCGGGGGCGAGTACGCAGTATTTT. This translates into CASSDGVSGASTQYF. The chain uses TRBV6-4 and TRBJ2-3; either TRBD1 or TRBD2 may fit D (6 bases each). The germline V gene encodes CDR1 MRHNA and CDR2 SNTAGT. This CDR3 is 15 amino acids long. V lost 2 bases and J lost 8, with 17 bases in between.

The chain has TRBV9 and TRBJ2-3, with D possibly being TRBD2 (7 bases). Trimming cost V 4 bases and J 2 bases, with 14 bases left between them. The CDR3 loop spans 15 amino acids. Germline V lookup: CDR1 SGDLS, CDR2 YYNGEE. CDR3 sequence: CASSSTGGPTDTQYF. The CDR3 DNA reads TGTGCCAGCAGCTCTACGGGGGGCCCCACAGATACGCAGTATTTT.

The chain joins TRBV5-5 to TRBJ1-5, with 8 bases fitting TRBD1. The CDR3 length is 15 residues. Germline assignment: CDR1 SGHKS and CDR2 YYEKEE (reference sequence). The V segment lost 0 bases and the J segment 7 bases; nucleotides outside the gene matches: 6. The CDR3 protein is CASSLAGGARQPQHF. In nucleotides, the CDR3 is TGTGCCAGCAGCTTGGCAGGGGGCGCACGGCAGCCCCAGCATTTT.

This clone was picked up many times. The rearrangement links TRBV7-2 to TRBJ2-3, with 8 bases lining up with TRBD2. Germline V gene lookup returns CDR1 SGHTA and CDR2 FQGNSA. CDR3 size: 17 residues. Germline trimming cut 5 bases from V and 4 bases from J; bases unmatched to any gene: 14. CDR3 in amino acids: CASSRKGVAGGPDTQYF. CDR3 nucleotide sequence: TGTGCCAGCAGCCGGAAAGGGGTGGCGGGGGGACCAGATACGCAGTATTTT.

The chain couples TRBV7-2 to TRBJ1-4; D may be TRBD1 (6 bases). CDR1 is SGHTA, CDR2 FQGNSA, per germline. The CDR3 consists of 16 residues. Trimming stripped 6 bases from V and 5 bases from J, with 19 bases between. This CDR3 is CASRSRQVRRNEKLFF. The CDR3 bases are TGTGCCAGCAGGAGTCGACAGGTAAGGAGGAATGAAAAACTGTTTTTT.

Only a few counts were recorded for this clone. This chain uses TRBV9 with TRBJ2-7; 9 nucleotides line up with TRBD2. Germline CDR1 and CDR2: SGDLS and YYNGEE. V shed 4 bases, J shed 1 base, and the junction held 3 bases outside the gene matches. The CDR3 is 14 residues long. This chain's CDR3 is CASSPGLASYEQYF. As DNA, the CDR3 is TGTGCCAGCAGCCCCGGACTAGCGTCCTACGAGCAGTACTTC.

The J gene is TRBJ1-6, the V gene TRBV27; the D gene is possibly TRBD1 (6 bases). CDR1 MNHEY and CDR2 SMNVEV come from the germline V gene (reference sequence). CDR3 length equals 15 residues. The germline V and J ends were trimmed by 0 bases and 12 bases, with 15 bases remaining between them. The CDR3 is CASSLSITRGVPLHF. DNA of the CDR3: TGTGCCAGCAGTTTATCGATCACCAGGGGAGTACCCCTCCACTTT.

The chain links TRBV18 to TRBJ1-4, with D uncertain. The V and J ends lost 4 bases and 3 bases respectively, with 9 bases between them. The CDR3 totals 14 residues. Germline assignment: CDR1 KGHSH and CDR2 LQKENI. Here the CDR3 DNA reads TGTGCCAGCTCACGGGGTTCGGCTAATGAAAAACTGTTTTTT. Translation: CASSRGSANEKLFF.

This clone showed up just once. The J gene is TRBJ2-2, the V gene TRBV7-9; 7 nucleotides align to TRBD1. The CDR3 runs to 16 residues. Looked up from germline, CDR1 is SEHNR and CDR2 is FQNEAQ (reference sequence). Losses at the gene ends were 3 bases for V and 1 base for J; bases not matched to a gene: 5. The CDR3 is CASSLYRQGNTGELFF. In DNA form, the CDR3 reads TGTGCCAGCAGCTTGTACCGACAGGGGAACACCGGGGAGCTGTTTTTT. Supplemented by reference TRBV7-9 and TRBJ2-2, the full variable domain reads DTGVSQNPRHKITKRGQNVTFRCDPISEHNRLYWYRQTLGQGPEFLTYFQNEAQLEKSRLLSDRFSAERPKGSFSTLEIQRTEQGDSAMYLCASSLYRQGNTGELFFGEGSRLTVL.

CDR3 DNA: TGTGCCAGCAGTTATTCGGGGACAGGGTTTTCCGAGCAGTACTTC. Translation gives CASSYSGTGFSEQYF. V is TRBV6-6 and J is TRBJ2-7, with 9 bases identical to TRBD1. The germline CDR1 and CDR2 sequences are MNHNY and SVGAGI (reference sequence). V lost 3 bases to trimming and J lost 6 bases; unmatched junction nucleotides: 9. The length of the CDR3 is 15 residues.

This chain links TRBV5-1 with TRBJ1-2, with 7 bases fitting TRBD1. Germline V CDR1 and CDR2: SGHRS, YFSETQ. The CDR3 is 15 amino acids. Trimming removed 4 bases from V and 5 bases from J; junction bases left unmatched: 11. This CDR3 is CASSQGDRDDYGYTF. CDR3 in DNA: TGCGCCAGCAGCCAGGGCGACAGGGACGATTATGGCTACACCTTC.

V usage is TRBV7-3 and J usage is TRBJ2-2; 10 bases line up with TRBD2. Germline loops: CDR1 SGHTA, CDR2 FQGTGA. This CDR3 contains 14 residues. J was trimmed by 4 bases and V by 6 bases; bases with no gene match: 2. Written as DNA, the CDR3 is TGTGCCAGCAGTACTAGCGGGGCCACCGGGGAGCTGTTTTTT. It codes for CASSTSGATGELFF.

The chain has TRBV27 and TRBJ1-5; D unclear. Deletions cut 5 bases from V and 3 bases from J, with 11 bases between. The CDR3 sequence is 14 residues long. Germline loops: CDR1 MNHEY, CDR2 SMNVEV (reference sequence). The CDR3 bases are TGTGCCAGCAGTCCCAAAAGTTTCAATCAGCCCCAGCATTTT. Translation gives CASSPKSFNQPQHF.

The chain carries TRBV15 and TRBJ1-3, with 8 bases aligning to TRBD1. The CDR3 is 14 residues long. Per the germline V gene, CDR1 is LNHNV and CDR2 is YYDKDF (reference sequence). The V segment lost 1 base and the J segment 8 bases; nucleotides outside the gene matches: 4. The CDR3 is CATSRGTGFDTIYF. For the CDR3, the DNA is TGTGCCACCAGCAGAGGGACAGGGTTTGACACCATATATTTT.

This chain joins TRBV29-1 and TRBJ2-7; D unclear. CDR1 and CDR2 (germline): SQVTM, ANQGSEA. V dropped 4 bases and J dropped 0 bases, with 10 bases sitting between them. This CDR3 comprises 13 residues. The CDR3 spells CSVAYSSSYEQYF. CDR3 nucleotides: TGCAGCGTTGCTTACAGCAGCTCCTACGAGCAGTACTTC.

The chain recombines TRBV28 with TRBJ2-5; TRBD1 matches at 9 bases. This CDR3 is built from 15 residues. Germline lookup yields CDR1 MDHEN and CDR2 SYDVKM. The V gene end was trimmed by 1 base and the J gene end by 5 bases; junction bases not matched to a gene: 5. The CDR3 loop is CASSLSGTGIETQYF. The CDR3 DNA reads TGTGCCAGCAGTTTATCCGGGACAGGGATCGAGACCCAGTACTTC.

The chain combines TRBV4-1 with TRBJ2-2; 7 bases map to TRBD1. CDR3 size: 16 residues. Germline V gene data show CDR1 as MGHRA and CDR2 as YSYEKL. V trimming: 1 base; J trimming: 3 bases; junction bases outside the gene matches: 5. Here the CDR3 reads CASSQARQGYTGELFF. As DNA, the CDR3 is TGCGCCAGCAGCCAAGCCCGACAGGGCTACACCGGGGAGCTGTTTTTT.

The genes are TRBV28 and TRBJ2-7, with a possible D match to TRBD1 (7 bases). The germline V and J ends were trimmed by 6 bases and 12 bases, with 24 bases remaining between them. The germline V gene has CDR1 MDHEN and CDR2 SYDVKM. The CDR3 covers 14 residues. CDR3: CASRVQGQGGFPYF. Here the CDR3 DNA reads TGTGCCAGCAGGGTCCAGGGGCAGGGGGGATTCCCGTACTTC.